Included here is one TCR beta chain sequence, with context. The entry originates in a study of blood T cell repertoires in COVID-19. TCRdb's copy holds only in-frame clones and misses some; the assay was immunoSEQ multiplex PCR. In the table there are about 240,000 clones, about 82% of which are singletons. Sequencing was performed on peripheral blood. This receptor was obtained from a man older than 75 with acute or convalescent COVID-19.

In nucleotides, the CDR3 is TGCAGCGAGATTCGGACTAGCGACTCGCAGTTCTTC. It translates to CSEIRTSDSQFF. The V call is TRBV29-1, the J call TRBJ2-1; 9 nucleotides match TRBD2. The V segment lost 7 bases and the J segment 12 bases; nucleotides outside the gene matches: 10. CDR1 SQVTM and CDR2 ANQGSEA come from the germline V gene. The CDR3 sequence is 12 residues long.